This T cell receptor beta chain was recovered during a study of blood T cell repertoires in COVID-19. Study-level information: PBMCs, B-cell-depleted T cells, or T cells provided the cDNA or gDNA that made up the material.

Per the study methods: Quantification of nucleated cells was approximated via reference gene primer amplification. Using immunoSEQ multiplex PCR, the repertoire was profiled, and TCRdb retains in-frame clones only, with some absent. The V and J calls and clone size come from that table; D and trimming were worked out from the DNA. Here the sample spans 250,000 to 300,000 clones, about 90% being singletons. J was trimmed by 4 bases and V by 6 bases; bases with no gene match: 9. The CDR3 covers 15 residues. Germline values: CDR1 MNHEY, CDR2 SVGEGT. J is TRBJ2-1 and V is TRBV6-2 or TRBV6-3; 7 bases align to TRBD1. The sequenced sample was peripheral blood. The clonotype was recovered from a woman in her forties or fifties who had recovered from COVID-19. The CDR3 protein is CASSIGQAMYNEQFF. The CDR3 DNA is TGTGCCAGCAGCATAGGACAGGCTATGTACAATGAGCAGTTCTTC.